This T cell receptor beta chain comes out of a study of blood T cell repertoires in COVID-19 (dated by TCRdb to about 2020). Describing the broader study: Recovered participants in ImmuneRACE Cohort 3 were defined as having two consecutive negative NP/OP PCR tests, clearance from a healthcare professional, or resolution of symptoms. Where HLA class I and class II types were available, the types were taken from metadata supplied by the sample provider, not from assay-based typing. Subjects who had been exposed to COVID-19, were actively infected with it, or had recovered from it provided the deeply sampled blood TCRbeta repertoires that made up the dataset. The sample metadata nearly always contained a de-identified subject ID, COVID-19 status, age in years and sex. The repertoires were released in a freely available public database intended as a resource for research on the immune response to SARS-CoV-2. The prospective study material was composed of cDNA or gDNA derived from T cells, B-cell-depleted T cells, or PBMCs. The collaborator samples originated in the United States, Italy and Spain and spanned the acute and convalescent phases of COVID-19. Samples were obtained from the ongoing ImmuneRACE study (first 160 participants) and from 1,254 subjects provided by 6 global collaborators. Results the study describes overall, beyond this receptor: Clinical and demographic metadata were provided uncurated, with the amount varying by source and participant.

Inclusive of the bounding cysteine and phenylalanine, the CDR3 is 17 residues long. CDR3 DNA only is kept here, 51 bases in frame from base 1. Per the germline V gene (reference sequence), LNHDA is the CDR1 and SQIVND is the CDR2. Trimmed from V: 3 bases; trimmed from J: 4 bases; junction bases lacking a gene match: 14. Details on this clone: No cognate antigen has been identified for it. Per-base qualities were not stored, and no clone one base away is much larger.

Participants in the prospective study were aged about 18 to 95 years, lived in 24 United States geographic areas, and enrolled through a virtual design. In the prospective study, participants were assigned to cohorts based on the clinical history participants reported in a screening survey and a study questionnaire. Each participant in the prospective study had whole blood, serum and a nasopharyngeal or oropharyngeal swab collected by mobile phlebotomists. Participants in the prospective study had the option to provide additional blood draws and questionnaires over a roughly 2-month period. Before DNA extraction, prospective study blood samples were shipped either frozen or at room temperature. TCRbeta CDR3 regions were amplified from genomic DNA using the immunoSEQ Assay, a bias-controlled multiplex PCR. The paper's processing steps were these. Within the assay, amplification of reference gene primers was used to estimate how many nucleated cells each sample contained. To quantify the absolute abundance of each unique TCRbeta CDR3 rearrangement, sequence reads were collapsed and filtered. Productive Simpson clonality was computed per sample as the square root of Simpson's diversity index over productive rearrangements. What TCRdb holds here is the immuneACCESS table cut down to in-frame rearrangements. Part of the clones is not present; checked against another copy, under half of the missing clones reflect an unresolved V gene, and the others are unexplained. V, J and clone size reflect that table, while D and trimming were determined from the DNA. The sample table records 400,000 or so clones; around 87% of these occur just once. The ten largest clones add up to less than 2.5% of the sample.

The source is a middle-aged man in a cohort exposed to, infected with or recovered from COVID-19 (not recorded which). Material: PBMCs or T cells enriched from blood (not recorded which). This sequence uses TRBV19 and TRBJ2-5; TRBD1 fits 7 bases in the junction. The DNA sequence reads TGTGCCAGTAGTATCGTTAGTACAGGGGAAGGACTAGAGACCCAGTACTTC. This yields the protein CASSIVSTGEGLETQYF.